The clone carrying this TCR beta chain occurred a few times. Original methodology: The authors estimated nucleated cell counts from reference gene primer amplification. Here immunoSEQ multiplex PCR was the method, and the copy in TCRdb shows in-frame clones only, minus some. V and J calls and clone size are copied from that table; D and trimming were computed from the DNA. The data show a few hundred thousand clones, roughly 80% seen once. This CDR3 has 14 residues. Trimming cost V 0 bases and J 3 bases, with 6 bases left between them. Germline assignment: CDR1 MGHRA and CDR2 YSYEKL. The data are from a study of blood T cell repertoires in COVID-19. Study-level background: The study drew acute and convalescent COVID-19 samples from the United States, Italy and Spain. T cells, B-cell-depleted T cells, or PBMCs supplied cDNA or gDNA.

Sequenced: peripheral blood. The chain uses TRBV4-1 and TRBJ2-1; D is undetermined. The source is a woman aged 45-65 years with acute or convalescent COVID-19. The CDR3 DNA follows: TGCGCCAGCAGCCAAGATCTAGGCTACAATGAGCAGTTCTTC. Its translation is CASSQDLGYNEQFF.